The sequence of this T cell receptor beta chain was determined in a study of shared clonotypes between healthy human individuals. As for the study in general: The study used three CD4 naive, three CD4 memory, two CD8 naive and one CD8 memory plate per donor.

Sequencing was performed with immunoSEQ multiplex PCR; in TCRdb, only in-frame clones are kept and a portion is missing. Here the sample spans around 650,000 clones, roughly 96% being singletons. Naive CD8 cells lacked CD45RO and underwent positive selection for CCR7, leaving out terminally differentiated effector memory CD45RA+ cells. Study findings and constraints: Non-shared clonotypes were found to have lower generation probabilities than the clonotypes that were shared by all four of the sorted-subset donors. Sorted-subset sequencing, rarefaction showed, was incomplete despite large depth.

As to this clone: Its target is not known.

CDR3 size: 15 residues. Trimming pared 6 bases from V and 9 bases from J, leaving 25 bases between. Germline V CDR1 and CDR2: SGHDT, YYEEEE. The chain uses TRBV5-6 and TRBJ2-7; the D gene is possibly TRBD2 (5 bases). The source is a woman aged 25 to 39 in good health. Input material: naive CD8+ T cells sorted from blood. CDR3 nucleotides: TGTGCCAGCACCGGGAACCTTTCGCCGGACGACGCGCAGTACTTC. Protein product: CASTGNLSPDDAQYF.